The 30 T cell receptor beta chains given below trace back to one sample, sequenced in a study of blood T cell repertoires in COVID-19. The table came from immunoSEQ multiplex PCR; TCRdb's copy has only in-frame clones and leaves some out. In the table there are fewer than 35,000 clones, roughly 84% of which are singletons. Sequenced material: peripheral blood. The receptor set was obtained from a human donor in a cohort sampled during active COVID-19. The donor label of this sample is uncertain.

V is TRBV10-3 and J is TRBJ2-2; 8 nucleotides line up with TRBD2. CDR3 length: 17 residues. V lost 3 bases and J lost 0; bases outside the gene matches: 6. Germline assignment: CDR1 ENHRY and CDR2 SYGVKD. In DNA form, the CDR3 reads TGTGCCATCAGTGACCGAGCGGGGGCCGCGAACACCGGGGAGCTGTTTTTT. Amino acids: CAISDRAGAANTGELFF.

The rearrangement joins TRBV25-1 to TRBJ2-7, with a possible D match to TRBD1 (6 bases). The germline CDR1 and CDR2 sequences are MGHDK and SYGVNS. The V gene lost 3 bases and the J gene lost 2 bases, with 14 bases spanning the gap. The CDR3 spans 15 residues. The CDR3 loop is CASSDPSGDPYEQYF. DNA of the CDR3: TGTGCCAGCAGTGACCCCTCAGGGGACCCCTACGAGCAGTACTTC.

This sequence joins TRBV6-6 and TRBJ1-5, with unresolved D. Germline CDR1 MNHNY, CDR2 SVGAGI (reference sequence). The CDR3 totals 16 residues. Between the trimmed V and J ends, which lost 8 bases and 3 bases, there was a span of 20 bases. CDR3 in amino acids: CASFLPGTLVNQPQHF. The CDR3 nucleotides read TGTGCCAGCTTTCTCCCGGGTACCCTTGTCAATCAGCCCCAGCATTTT.

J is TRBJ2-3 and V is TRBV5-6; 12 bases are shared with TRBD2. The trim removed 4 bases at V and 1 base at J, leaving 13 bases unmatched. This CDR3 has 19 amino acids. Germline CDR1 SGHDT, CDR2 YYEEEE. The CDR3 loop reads CASSPRGLAGGRGTDTQYF. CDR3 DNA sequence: TGTGCCAGCAGCCCCAGGGGGCTAGCGGGGGGGCGAGGCACAGATACGCAGTATTTT.

The CDR3 DNA reads TGTGCCAGCAGTGTAGCAGAAACATCCTCTGGAAACACCATATATTTT. Encoded protein: CASSVAETSSGNTIYF. V gene TRBV2 combines with J gene TRBJ1-3; D ambiguous. The CDR3 spans 16 residues. The germline V gene encodes CDR1 SNHLY and CDR2 FYNNEI. V gave up 4 bases and J gave up 0 bases, with 13 bases separating them.

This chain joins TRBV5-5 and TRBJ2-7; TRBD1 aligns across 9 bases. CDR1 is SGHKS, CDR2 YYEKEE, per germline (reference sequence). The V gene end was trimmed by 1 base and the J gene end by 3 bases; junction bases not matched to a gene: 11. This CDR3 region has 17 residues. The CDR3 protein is CASSLSILRGQGYEQYF. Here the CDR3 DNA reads TGTGCCAGCAGCTTGTCTATTTTGCGGGGACAGGGCTACGAGCAGTACTTC.

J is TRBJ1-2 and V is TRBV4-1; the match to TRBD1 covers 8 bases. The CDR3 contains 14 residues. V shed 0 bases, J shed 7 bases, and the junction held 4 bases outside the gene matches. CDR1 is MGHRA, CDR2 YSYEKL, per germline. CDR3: CASSQDQGASGYTF. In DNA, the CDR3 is TGCGCCAGCAGCCAAGATCAGGGGGCCAGTGGCTACACCTTC.

The chain's CDR3 is CASSGERGAGGSQYF. The CDR3 nucleotides are TGTGCCAGCAGCGGGGAGCGGGGGGCCGGGGGATCGCAGTATTTT. V gene TRBV4-2 combines with J gene TRBJ2-3; 9 bases match TRBD2. The CDR3 length is 15 residues. Germline CDR1 and CDR2: LGHNA and YNFKEQ. J was trimmed by 10 bases and V by 5 bases; bases with no gene match: 13.

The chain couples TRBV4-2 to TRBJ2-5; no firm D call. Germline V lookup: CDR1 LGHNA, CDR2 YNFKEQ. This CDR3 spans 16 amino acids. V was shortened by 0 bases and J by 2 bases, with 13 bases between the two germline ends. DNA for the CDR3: TGTGCCAGCAGCCAAGAGGTTGTACTCTATCAAGAGACCCAGTACTTC. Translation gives CASSQEVVLYQETQYF.

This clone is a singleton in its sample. The CDR3 protein is CASSYLLGGENTEAFF. The CDR3 DNA follows: TGTGCCAGCAGCTACCTTTTGGGGGGGGAGAACACTGAAGCTTTCTTT. The chain uses TRBV7-8 and TRBJ1-1; a possible D gene is TRBD1 (5 bases). Per germline, CDR1 SGHVS and CDR2 FQNEAQ. V dropped 4 bases and J dropped 1 base, with 16 bases sitting between them. This CDR3 has 16 residues.

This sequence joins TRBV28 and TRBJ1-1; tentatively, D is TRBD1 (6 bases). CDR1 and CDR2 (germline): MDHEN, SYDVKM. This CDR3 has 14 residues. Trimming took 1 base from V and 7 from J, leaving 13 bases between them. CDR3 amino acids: CASSLFEGHYEAFF. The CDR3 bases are TGTGCCAGCAGTTTATTTGAGGGACATTATGAAGCTTTCTTT.

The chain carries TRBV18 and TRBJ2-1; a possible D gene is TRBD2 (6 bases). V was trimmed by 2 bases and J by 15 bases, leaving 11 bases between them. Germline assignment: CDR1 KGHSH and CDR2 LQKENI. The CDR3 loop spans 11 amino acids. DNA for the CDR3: TGTGCCAGCTCACCAAGCGGGCGACTGTTCTTC. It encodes CASSPSGRLFF.

This CDR3 is CASSYSGQSVEQYF. CDR3 bases: TGTGCCAGCAGTTACTCGGGACAATCCGTGGAGCAGTACTTC. The J gene is TRBJ2-7, the V gene TRBV6-5; TRBD1 might be the D (6 bases). Trimming took 0 bases from V and 7 from J, leaving 13 bases between them. This CDR3 comprises 14 residues. Germline assignment: CDR1 MNHEY and CDR2 SVGAGI.

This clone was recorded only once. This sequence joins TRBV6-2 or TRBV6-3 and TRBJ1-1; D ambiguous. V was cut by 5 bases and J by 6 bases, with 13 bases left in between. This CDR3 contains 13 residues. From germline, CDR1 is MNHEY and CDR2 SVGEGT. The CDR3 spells CASSLQPGAEAFF. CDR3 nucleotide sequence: TGTGCCAGCAGTCTCCAGCCCGGAGCTGAAGCTTTCTTT.

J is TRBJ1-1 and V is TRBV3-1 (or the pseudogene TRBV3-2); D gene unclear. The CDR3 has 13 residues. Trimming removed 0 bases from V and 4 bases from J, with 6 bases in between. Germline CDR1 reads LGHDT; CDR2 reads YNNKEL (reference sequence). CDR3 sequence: CASSQEHGTEAFF. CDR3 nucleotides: TGTGCCAGCAGCCAAGAGCACGGCACTGAAGCTTTCTTT.

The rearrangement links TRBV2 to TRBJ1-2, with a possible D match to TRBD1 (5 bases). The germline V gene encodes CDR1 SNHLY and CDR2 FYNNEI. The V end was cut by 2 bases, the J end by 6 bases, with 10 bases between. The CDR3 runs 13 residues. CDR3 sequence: CASSERQGNGYTF. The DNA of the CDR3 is TGTGCCAGCAGTGAAAGGCAGGGTAATGGCTACACCTTC. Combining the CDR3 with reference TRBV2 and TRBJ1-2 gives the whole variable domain EPEVTQTPSHQVTQMGQEVILRCVPISNHLYFYWYRQILGQKVEFLVSFYNNEISEKSEIFDDQFSVERPDGSNFTLKIRSTKLEDSAMYFCASSERQGNGYTFGSGTRLTVV.

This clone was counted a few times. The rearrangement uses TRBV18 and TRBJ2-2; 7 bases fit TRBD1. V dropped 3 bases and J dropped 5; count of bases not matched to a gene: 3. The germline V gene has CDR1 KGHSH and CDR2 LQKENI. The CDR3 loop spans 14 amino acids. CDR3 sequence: CASSPDRITGELFF. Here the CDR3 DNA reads TGTGCCAGCTCACCGGACAGGATAACCGGGGAGCTGTTTTTT.

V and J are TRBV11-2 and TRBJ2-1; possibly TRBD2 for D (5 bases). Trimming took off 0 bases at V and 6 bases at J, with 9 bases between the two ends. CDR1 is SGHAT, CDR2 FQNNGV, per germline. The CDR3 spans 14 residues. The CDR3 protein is CASSLDWTLNEQFF. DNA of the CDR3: TGTGCCAGCAGCTTAGATTGGACTCTCAATGAGCAGTTCTTC.

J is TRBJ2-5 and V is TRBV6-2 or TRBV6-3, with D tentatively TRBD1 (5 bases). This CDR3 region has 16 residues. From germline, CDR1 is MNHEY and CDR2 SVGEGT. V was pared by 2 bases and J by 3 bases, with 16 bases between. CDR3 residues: CASSYGLRQTEETQYF. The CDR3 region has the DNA TGTGCCAGCAGTTACGGTCTGCGTCAGACAGAAGAGACCCAGTACTTC.

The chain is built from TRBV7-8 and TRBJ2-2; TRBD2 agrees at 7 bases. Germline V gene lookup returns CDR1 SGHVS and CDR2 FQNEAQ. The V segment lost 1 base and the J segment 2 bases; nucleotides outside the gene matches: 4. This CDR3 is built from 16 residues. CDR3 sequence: CASSLDQRGNTGELFF. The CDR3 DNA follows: TGTGCCAGCAGCTTAGACCAGCGGGGTAACACCGGGGAGCTGTTTTTT.

The CDR3 nucleotides read TGTGCCAGCAGTCAGTCGGACAGACTCTTAGGCTATGGCTACACCTTC. Its translation: CASSQSDRLLGYGYTF. The rearrangement joins TRBV27 to TRBJ1-2; possibly TRBD1 for D (6 bases). The CDR3 is made up of 16 amino acids. CDR1 is MNHEY and CDR2 is SMNVEV in the germline V gene (reference sequence). With 5 bases removed from V and 4 bases from J, the gap between germline ends came to 20 bases.

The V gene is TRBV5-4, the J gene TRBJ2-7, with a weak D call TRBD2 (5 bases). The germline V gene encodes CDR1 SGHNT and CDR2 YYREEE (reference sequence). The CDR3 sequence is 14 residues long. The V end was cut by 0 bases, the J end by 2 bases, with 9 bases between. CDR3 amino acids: CASSLDGRPYEQYF. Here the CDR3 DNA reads TGTGCCAGCAGCTTGGATGGGAGACCCTACGAGCAGTACTTC.

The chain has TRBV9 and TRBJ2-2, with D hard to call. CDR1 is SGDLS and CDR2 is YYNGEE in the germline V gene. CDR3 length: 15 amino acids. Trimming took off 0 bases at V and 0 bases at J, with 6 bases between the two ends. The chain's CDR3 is CASSVGHANTGELFF. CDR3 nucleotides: TGTGCCAGCAGCGTAGGACACGCGAACACCGGGGAGCTGTTTTTT.

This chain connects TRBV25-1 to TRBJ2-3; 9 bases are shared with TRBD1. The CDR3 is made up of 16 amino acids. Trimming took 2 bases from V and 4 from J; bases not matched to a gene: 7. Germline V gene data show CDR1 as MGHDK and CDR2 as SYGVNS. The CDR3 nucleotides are TGTGCCAGCAGTGAAATGGGACAGGGAGTTGCAGATACGCAGTATTTT. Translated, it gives CASSEMGQGVADTQYF. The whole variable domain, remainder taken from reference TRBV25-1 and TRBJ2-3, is EADIYQTPRYLVIGTGKKITLECSQTMGHDKMYWYQQDPGMELHLIHYSYGVNSTEKGDLSSESTVSRIRTEHFPLTLESARPSHTSQYLCASSEMGQGVADTQYFGPGTRLTVL.

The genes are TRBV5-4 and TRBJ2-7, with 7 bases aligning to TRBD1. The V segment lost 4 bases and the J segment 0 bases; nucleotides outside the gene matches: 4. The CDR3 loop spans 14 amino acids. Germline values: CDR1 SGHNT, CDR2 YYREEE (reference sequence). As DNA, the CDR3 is TGTGCCAGCAGCATCCCAGGGGGCTCCTACGAGCAGTACTTC. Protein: CASSIPGGSYEQYF.

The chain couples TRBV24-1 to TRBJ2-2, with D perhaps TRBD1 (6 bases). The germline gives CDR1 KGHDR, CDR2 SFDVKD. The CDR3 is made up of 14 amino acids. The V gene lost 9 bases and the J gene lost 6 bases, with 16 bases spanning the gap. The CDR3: CATQDSLKAGELFF. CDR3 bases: TGTGCCACCCAGGACAGTCTCAAGGCCGGGGAGCTGTTTTTT.

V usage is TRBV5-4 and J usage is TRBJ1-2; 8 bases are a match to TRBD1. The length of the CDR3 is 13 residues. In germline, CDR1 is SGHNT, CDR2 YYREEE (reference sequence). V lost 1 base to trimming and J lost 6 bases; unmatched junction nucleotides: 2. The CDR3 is CASSLQTGDGYTF. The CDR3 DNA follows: TGTGCCAGCAGCTTGCAGACAGGGGATGGCTACACCTTC.

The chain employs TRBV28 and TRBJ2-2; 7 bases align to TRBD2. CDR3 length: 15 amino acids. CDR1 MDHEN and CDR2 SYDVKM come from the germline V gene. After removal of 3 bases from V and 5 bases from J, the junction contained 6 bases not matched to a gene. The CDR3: CASSFRQGGTGELFF. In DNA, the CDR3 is TGTGCCAGCAGTTTCAGGCAGGGAGGGACCGGGGAGCTGTTTTTT. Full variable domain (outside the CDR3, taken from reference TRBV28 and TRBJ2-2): DVKVTQSSRYLVKRTGEKVFLECVQDMDHENMFWYRQDPGLGLRLIYFSYDVKMKEKGDIPEGYSVSREKKERFSLILESASTNQTSMYLCASSFRQGGTGELFFGEGSRLTVL.

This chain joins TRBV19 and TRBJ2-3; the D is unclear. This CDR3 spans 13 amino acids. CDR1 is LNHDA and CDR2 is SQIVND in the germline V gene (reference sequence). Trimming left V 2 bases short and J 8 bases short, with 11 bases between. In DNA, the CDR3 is TGTGCCAGTAGTATAAGATCGACTCCTACGCAGTATTTT. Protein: CASSIRSTPTQYF. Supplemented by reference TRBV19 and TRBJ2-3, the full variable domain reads DGGITQSPKYLFRKEGQNVTLSCEQNLNHDAMYWYRQDPGQGLRLIYYSQIVNDFQKGDIAEGYSVSREKKESFPLTVTSAQKNPTAFYLCASSIRSTPTQYFGPGTRLTVL.

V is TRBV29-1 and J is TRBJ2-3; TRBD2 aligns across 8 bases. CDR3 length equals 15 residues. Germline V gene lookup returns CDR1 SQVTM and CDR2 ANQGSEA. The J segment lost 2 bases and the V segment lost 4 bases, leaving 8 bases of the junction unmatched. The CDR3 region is CSVALRGGVTDTQYF. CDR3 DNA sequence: TGCAGCGTTGCCCTTCGGGGGGGGGTCACAGATACGCAGTATTTT.